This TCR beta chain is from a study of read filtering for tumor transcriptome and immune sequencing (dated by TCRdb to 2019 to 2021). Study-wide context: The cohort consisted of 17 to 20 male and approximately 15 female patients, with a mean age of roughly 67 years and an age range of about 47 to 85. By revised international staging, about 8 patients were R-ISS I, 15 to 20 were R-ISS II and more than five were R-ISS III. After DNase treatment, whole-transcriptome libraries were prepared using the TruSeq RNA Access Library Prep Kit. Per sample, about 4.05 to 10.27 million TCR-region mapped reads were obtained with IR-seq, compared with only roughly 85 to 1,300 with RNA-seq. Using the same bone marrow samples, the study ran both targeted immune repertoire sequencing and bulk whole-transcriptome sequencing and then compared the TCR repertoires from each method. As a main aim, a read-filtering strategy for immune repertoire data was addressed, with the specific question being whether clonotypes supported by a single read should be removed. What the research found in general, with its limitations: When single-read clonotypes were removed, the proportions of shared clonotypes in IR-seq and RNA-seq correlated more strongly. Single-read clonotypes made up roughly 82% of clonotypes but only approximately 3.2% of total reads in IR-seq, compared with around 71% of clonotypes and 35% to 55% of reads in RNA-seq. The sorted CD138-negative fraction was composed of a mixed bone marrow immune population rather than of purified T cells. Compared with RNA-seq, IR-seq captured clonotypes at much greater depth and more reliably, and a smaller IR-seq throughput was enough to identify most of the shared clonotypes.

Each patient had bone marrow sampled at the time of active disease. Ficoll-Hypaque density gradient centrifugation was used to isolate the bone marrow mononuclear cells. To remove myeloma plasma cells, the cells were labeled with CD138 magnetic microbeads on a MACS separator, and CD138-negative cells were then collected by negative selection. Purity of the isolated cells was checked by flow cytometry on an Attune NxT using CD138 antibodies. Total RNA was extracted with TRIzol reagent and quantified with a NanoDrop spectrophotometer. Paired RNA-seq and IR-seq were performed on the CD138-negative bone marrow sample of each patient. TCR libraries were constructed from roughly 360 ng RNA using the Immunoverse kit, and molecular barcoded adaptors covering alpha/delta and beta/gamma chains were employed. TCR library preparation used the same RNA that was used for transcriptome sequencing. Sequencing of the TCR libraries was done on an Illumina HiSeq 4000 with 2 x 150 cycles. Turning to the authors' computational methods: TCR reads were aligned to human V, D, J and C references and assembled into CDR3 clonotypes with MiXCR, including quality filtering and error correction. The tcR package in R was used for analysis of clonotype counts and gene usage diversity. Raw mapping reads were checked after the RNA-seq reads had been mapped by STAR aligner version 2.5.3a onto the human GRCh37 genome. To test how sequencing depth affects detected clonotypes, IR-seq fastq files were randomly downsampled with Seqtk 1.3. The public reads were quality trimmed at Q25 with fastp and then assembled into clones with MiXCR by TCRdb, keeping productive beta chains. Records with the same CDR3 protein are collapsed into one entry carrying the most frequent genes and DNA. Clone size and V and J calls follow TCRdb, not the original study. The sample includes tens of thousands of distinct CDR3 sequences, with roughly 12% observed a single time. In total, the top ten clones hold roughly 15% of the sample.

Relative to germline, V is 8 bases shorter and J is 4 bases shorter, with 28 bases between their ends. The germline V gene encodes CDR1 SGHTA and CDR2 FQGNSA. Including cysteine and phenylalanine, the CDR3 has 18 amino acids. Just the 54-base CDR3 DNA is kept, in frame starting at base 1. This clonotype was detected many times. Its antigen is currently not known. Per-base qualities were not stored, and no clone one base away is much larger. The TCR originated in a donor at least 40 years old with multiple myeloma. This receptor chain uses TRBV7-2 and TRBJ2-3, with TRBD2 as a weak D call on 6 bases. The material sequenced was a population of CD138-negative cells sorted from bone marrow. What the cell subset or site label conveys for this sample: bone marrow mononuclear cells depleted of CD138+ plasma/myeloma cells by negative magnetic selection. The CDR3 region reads CASSIPRPGLMVPDTQYF. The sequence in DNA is TGTGCCAGCTCAATACCGAGACCGGGACTCATGGTGCCAGATACGCAGTATTTT.